This is a list of T cell receptor beta chains from one sample in a study of early T cells in non-severe SARS-CoV-2 infection. One entry per CDR3 protein results from TCRdb running MiXCR on the 5' RACE reads. The sample has nearly 55,000 distinct CDR3 sequences, around 8.3% seen once. The sample was whole blood, taken at baseline. The receptors were sampled from an adult who was a healthcare worker with PCR-confirmed SARS-CoV-2 infection or an uninfected control (not recorded which). The CDR3 runs from the conserved cysteine through the conserved F or W. The order of the fields is J gene, D gene, V gene, clone size, CDR3 DNA, CDR3 protein. A D gene is named only where the DNA matches it firmly. Where a row states a size, it is once, few, many or the class of an expanded clone; other rows omit it.

J: TRBJ1-6
D: -
V: TRBV7-9
size: few
DNA: TGTGCCAGCAGCTTAGCCCAAACAGGGAGGAATTCACCCCTCCACTTT
CDR3: CASSLAQTGRNSPLHF

J: TRBJ1-1
D: TRBD1
V: TRBV5-1
size: -
DNA: TGCGCCAGCAGCTCCGGGACAGGTCTCGCTGAAGCTTTCTTT
CDR3: CASSSGTGLAEAFF

J: TRBJ2-5
D: TRBD1
V: TRBV12-3/TRBV12-4
size: few
DNA: TGTGCCAGCAGTCAAAACAGGGGGAAAGAGACCCAGTACTTC
CDR3: CASSQNRGKETQYF

J: TRBJ2-7
D: TRBD1
V: TRBV24-1
size: few
DNA: TGTGCCACCTCAGGACAGGGGTACGAGCAGTACTTC
CDR3: CATSGQGYEQYF

J: TRBJ1-6
D: -
V: TRBV25-1
size: few
DNA: TGTGCCAGCAGGGAAACAGGGATAGGGTCCTATAATTCACCCCTCCACTTT
CDR3: CASRETGIGSYNSPLHF

J: TRBJ1-2
D: -
V: TRBV19
size: many
DNA: TGTGCCAGTAGTGTGGGTGGCAGGCACCACTATGGCTACACCTTC
CDR3: CASSVGGRHHYGYTF

J: TRBJ2-3
D: -
V: TRBV7-3
size: few
DNA: TGTGCCAGCAGCTCCCCCGGATGGGGGGATACGCAGTATTTT
CDR3: CASSSPGWGDTQYF

J: TRBJ2-1
D: -
V: TRBV11-1
size: many
DNA: TGTGCCAGCAGCTTACGGCGGGGCCGAGTCGATGAGCAGTTCTTC
CDR3: CASSLRRGRVDEQFF

J: TRBJ1-4
D: -
V: TRBV28
size: many
DNA: TGTGCCAGCACCCCAGACAGCGAAAAACTGTTTTTT
CDR3: CASTPDSEKLFF

J: TRBJ2-1
D: TRBD2
V: TRBV19
size: -
DNA: TGTGCCAGTAGTCCTCTAGCGGATAACAATGAGCAGTTCTTC
CDR3: CASSPLADNNEQFF

J: TRBJ1-4
D: TRBD1
V: TRBV9
size: -
DNA: TGTGCCAGCAGCATGACAGGGGGCAGTGAAAAACTGTTTTTT
CDR3: CASSMTGGSEKLFF

J: TRBJ2-5
D: -
V: TRBV5-4
size: -
DNA: TGTGCCAGCAGCTTGTATGAGACCCAGTACTTC
CDR3: CASSLYETQYF

J: TRBJ2-3
D: TRBD2
V: TRBV27
size: many
DNA: TGTGCCAGCAGTCCCGGGACTAGCGGACGCACAGATACGCAGTATTTT
CDR3: CASSPGTSGRTDTQYF

J: TRBJ1-6
D: -
V: TRBV7-9
size: -
DNA: TGTGCCAGCAGCTTAGTAGCGGGGGCGAATAATTCACCCCTCCACTTT
CDR3: CASSLVAGANNSPLHF

J: TRBJ1-1
D: -
V: TRBV25-1
size: -
DNA: TGTGCCAGCAGTGATTGGGCAGGGGAGAACACTGAAGCTTTCTTT
CDR3: CASSDWAGENTEAFF

J: TRBJ2-7
D: -
V: TRBV20-1
size: few
DNA: TGCAGTGCTAGAGACCCGGAGTTCTCCTACGAGCAGTACTTC
CDR3: CSARDPEFSYEQYF

J: TRBJ2-7
D: TRBD2
V: TRBV4-1
size: -
DNA: TGCGCCAGCAGCCAGGGTCTAGCGGGAGTGTACGAGCAGTACTTC
CDR3: CASSQGLAGVYEQYF

J: TRBJ2-5
D: TRBD1
V: TRBV10-3
size: few
DNA: TGTGCCATCAGTGAGACACAGGGGGCTGAGACCCAGTACTTC
CDR3: CAISETQGAETQYF

J: TRBJ2-2
D: -
V: TRBV19
size: many
DNA: TGTGCCACACCGTACCGGGGAGGGAACACCGGGGAGCTGTTTTTT
CDR3: CATPYRGGNTGELFF

J: TRBJ2-7
D: -
V: TRBV2
size: few
DNA: TGTGCCAGCAGTGAAAGGGTCTCGACTTACGAGCAGTACTTC
CDR3: CASSERVSTYEQYF

J: TRBJ2-7
D: TRBD1
V: TRBV5-4
size: -
DNA: TGTGCCAGCAGCTCCAGGACAGGGGACCCTCGGGAGCAGTACTTC
CDR3: CASSSRTGDPREQYF

J: TRBJ2-5
D: -
V: TRBV5-6
size: -
DNA: TGTGCCAGCAGTAGATACCAACAGCAAGAGACCCAGTACTTC
CDR3: CASSRYQQQETQYF

J: TRBJ1-2
D: -
V: TRBV3-1
size: few
DNA: TGTGCCAGCAGCCAGGACAGAGCTTATGGCTACACCTTC
CDR3: CASSQDRAYGYTF

J: TRBJ2-7
D: -
V: TRBV5-4
size: many
DNA: TGTGCCAGCAGCTCCGAAAACGAGCAGTACTTC
CDR3: CASSSENEQYF

J: TRBJ2-1
D: TRBD1
V: TRBV25-1
size: few
DNA: TGTGCCAGCAATCTAGGGGGCCTTACTTACAATGAGCAGTTCTTC
CDR3: CASNLGGLTYNEQFF

J: TRBJ2-5
D: TRBD2
V: TRBV11-2
size: -
DNA: TGTGCCAGCAGCATTCGGCGGGGGGCGAACCAAGAGACCCAGTACTTC
CDR3: CASSIRRGANQETQYF

J: TRBJ2-7
D: -
V: TRBV28
size: few
DNA: TGTGCCAGCAGTTTGGACGGGGAATACGAGCAGTACTTC
CDR3: CASSLDGEYEQYF

J: TRBJ1-3
D: TRBD1
V: TRBV6-5
size: -
DNA: TGTGCCAGCAGTTACGGGACAGCCGAGGGCACCATATATTTT
CDR3: CASSYGTAEGTIYF

J: TRBJ2-5
D: TRBD1
V: TRBV28
size: few
DNA: TGTGCCAGCTCCCGTCAGGGGGCGCGTCAGACCCAGTACTTC
CDR3: CASSRQGARQTQYF

J: TRBJ2-5
D: TRBD2
V: TRBV20-1
size: many
DNA: TGCAGTGCGAGACTAGCGGGTAAAGAGACCCAGTACTTC
CDR3: CSARLAGKETQYF

J: TRBJ1-1
D: -
V: TRBV20-1
size: few
DNA: TGCAGTGCTCGCAAAGCAAGGGGGAACACTGAAGCTTTCTTT
CDR3: CSARKARGNTEAFF